This T cell receptor (beta chain) was recorded in a study of blood T cell repertoires in COVID-19. On the study more broadly: Some COVID-19 samples were acute and others convalescent; all came from the United States, Italy and Spain. Nucleic acid was either cDNA or gDNA, and it came from T cells, B-cell-depleted T cells, or PBMCs.

Germline loops: CDR1 SGHAT, CDR2 FQNNGV. V dropped 5 bases and J dropped 5 bases, with 12 bases sitting between them. This CDR3 has 13 amino acids. Per the original data handling: Amplification from reference gene primers served as the basis for estimated nucleated cell counts. Generated by immunoSEQ multiplex PCR, the TCRdb table keeps only in-frame clones and is missing some. That table is the source of V, J and clone size, and D and trimming were worked out from the DNA. The profile covers roughly 280,000 clones, with 89% appearing a single time and roughly 2.2% taken by the ten largest. The sample holds a few counts of this clone.

The rearrangement links TRBV11-2 to TRBJ1-1, with D perhaps TRBD1 (5 bases). Material for sequencing was peripheral blood. The sequence derives from a man aged 45-60 years with acute or convalescent COVID-19. CDR3 coding DNA: TGTGCCAGCAGCCAGGGTGCTCTTACTGAAGCTTTCTTT. It yields the protein CASSQGALTEAFF.